Shown below are 24 T cell receptor beta chains from a single sample sequenced in a study of blood T cell repertoires in COVID-19. Clones were sequenced by immunoSEQ multiplex PCR, and TCRdb holds only the in-frame ones, with some missing. This table holds around 330,000 clones, approximately 89% found once. Sequenced material: PBMCs or T cells enriched from blood (not recorded which). These receptors came from a woman in her 40s who had recovered from COVID-19.

The chain joins TRBV3-1 (or the pseudogene TRBV3-2) to TRBJ2-7, with 8 bases lining up with TRBD2. V lost 2 bases to trimming and J lost 0 bases; unmatched junction nucleotides: 6. The CDR3 runs 16 residues. Germline V lookup: CDR1 LGHDT, CDR2 YNNKEL (reference sequence). The CDR3 is CASSQPTSGSSYEQYF. In DNA form, the CDR3 reads TGTGCCAGCAGCCAACCAACTAGCGGCAGCTCCTACGAGCAGTACTTC.

The chain employs TRBV19 and TRBJ2-5; tentatively, D is TRBD1 (6 bases). V shed 5 bases and J shed 2 bases, with 9 bases lying between them. The CDR3 has 13 amino acids. The germline V gene encodes CDR1 LNHDA and CDR2 SQIVND (reference sequence). The CDR3 is CASSAGTQETQYF. The CDR3 bases are TGTGCCAGTAGTGCCGGGACACAAGAGACCCAGTACTTC.

The chain has TRBV6-4 and TRBJ2-5; TRBD2 aligns across 9 bases. The V segment lost 5 bases and the J segment 5 bases; nucleotides outside the gene matches: 9. Germline CDR1 MRHNA, CDR2 SNTAGT. The CDR3 spans 15 residues. The DNA of the CDR3 is TGTGCCAGCAGTAAGGTCAGCGGGAGGAGTGAGACCCAGTACTTC. Its translation is CASSKVSGRSETQYF.

This chain connects TRBV7-3 to TRBJ1-2, with D possibly being TRBD1 (6 bases). This CDR3 is built from 15 residues. V was clipped by 5 bases and J by 4 bases, with 17 bases between them. CDR1 and CDR2 from the germline V gene are SGHTA and FQGTGA. Here the CDR3 DNA reads TGTGCCAGCAGCCCAACAGGGCGGGGGCCCTATGGCTACACCTTC. Translated, it gives CASSPTGRGPYGYTF.

This clone occurred once. CDR3 sequence (DNA): TGTGCCAGCAGTGCGCGTCTGGGGGCAAATCAGCCCCAGCATTTT. Protein sequence: CASSARLGANQPQHF. The chain is built from TRBV28 and TRBJ1-5; D might be TRBD1 (6 bases). The V gene lost 5 bases and the J gene lost 4 bases, with 15 bases spanning the gap. This CDR3 has 15 residues. Germline V gene lookup returns CDR1 MDHEN and CDR2 SYDVKM.

This clone occurred many times. The chain carries TRBV2 and TRBJ2-7; a weak D match, TRBD2 (6 bases). Germline V gene lookup returns CDR1 SNHLY and CDR2 FYNNEI. The V end was cut by 6 bases, the J end by 0 bases, with 12 bases between. There are 14 residues in the CDR3. Here the CDR3 DNA reads TGTGCCAGCAGCGCGGGACGGCACTCCTACGAGCAGTACTTC. Encoded protein: CASSAGRHSYEQYF.

The chain recombines TRBV28 with TRBJ2-4; D perhaps matches TRBD2 (5 bases). The CDR3 consists of 11 residues. From germline, CDR1 is MDHEN and CDR2 SYDVKM. V gave up 7 bases and J gave up 8 bases, with 9 bases separating them. This CDR3 is CASTYGDIQYF. In nucleotides, the CDR3 is TGTGCCAGCACCTACGGGGACATTCAGTACTTC.

This clone was seen a few times. V and J are TRBV9 and TRBJ2-7, with D perhaps matching TRBD2 (6 bases). Germline V gene sequence: CDR1 SGDLS, CDR2 YYNGEE. The V end was cut by 0 bases, the J end by 2 bases, with 12 bases between. The CDR3 totals 15 residues. Here the CDR3 reads CASSVADSGTYEQYF. CDR3 bases: TGTGCCAGCAGCGTAGCGGATAGCGGAACCTACGAGCAGTACTTC.

The V and J genes are TRBV4-3 and TRBJ1-4, with 7 bases identical to TRBD1. The V and J ends lost 0 bases and 8 bases, in that order; junction bases with no gene match: 9. Germline-derived CDR1 and CDR2 are LGHNA and YSLEER. The CDR3 has 16 residues. The CDR3 loop reads CASSQDNRGQVEKLFF. CDR3 DNA sequence: TGCGCCAGCAGCCAAGATAATAGGGGGCAGGTGGAAAAACTGTTTTTT.

The CDR3 region is CASSLLGQGGITEAFF. The DNA of the CDR3 is TGTGCCAGCAGCCTCTTGGGACAGGGAGGAATCACTGAAGCTTTCTTT. The chain has TRBV7-9 and TRBJ1-1; 9 nucleotides match TRBD1. Trimming took 5 bases from V and 4 from J; bases not matched to a gene: 11. Germline CDR1 SEHNR, CDR2 FQNEAQ (reference sequence). The CDR3 runs to 16 residues.

The gene calls are TRBV3-1 (or the pseudogene TRBV3-2) and TRBJ2-3; TRBD1 matches at 10 bases. Trimming removed 4 bases from V and 2 bases from J; junction bases left unmatched: 12. The CDR3 has 18 amino acids. CDR1 and CDR2 (germline): LGHDT, YNNKEL (reference sequence). Here the CDR3 reads CASSPMPGQGGDTDTQYF. The CDR3 DNA is TGTGCCAGCAGCCCTATGCCCGGACAGGGGGGGGACACAGATACGCAGTATTTT.

The rearrangement links TRBV19 to TRBJ2-1; 12 bases are a match to TRBD2. Trimming took 5 bases from V and 6 from J; bases not matched to a gene: 5. Germline-derived CDR1 and CDR2 are LNHDA and SQIVND (reference sequence). CDR3 size: 15 residues. CDR3 protein: CASSLGTSGLNEQFF. Written as DNA, the CDR3 is TGTGCCAGTAGTCTCGGGACTAGCGGGCTCAATGAGCAGTTCTTC.

The chain carries TRBV7-3 and TRBJ2-6; TRBD2 matches at 11 bases. CDR1 SGHTA and CDR2 FQGTGA come from the germline V gene. Trimming cost V 6 bases and J 2 bases; bases outside gene matches: 3. This CDR3 is built from 16 residues. This chain's CDR3 is CASSPTSGAGANVLTF. CDR3 in DNA: TGTGCCAGCAGTCCGACTAGCGGGGCTGGGGCCAACGTCCTGACTTTC.

This clone was picked up a small number of times. CDR3 DNA: TGCGCCAGCAGCCCGGGACAGGGGTTGCCCTACGAGCAGTACTTC. Protein product: CASSPGQGLPYEQYF. V and J are TRBV5-1 and TRBJ2-7; 10 bases are shared with TRBD1. The CDR3 covers 15 residues. The J segment lost 2 bases and the V segment lost 4 bases, leaving 6 bases of the junction unmatched. In germline, CDR1 is SGHRS, CDR2 YFSETQ.

The chain joins TRBV27 to TRBJ1-2; 9 bases are a match to TRBD1. V trimming: 7 bases; J trimming: 4 bases; junction bases outside the gene matches: 7. Germline V gives CDR1 MNHEY, CDR2 SMNVEV (reference sequence). The CDR3 runs to 14 residues. The CDR3 reads CASTPTGGVYGYTF. CDR3 DNA sequence: TGTGCCAGCACCCCCACAGGGGGCGTCTATGGCTACACCTTC.

V gene TRBV27 combines with J gene TRBJ2-1, with a weak D call TRBD2 (6 bases). CDR1 and CDR2 (germline): MNHEY, SMNVEV (reference sequence). The CDR3 runs 16 residues. Trimming removed 5 bases from V and 6 bases from J, with 20 bases in between. CDR3 region: CASSPLLVADANEQFF. The CDR3 DNA sequence: TGTGCCAGCAGTCCCCTTTTGGTAGCGGACGCCAATGAGCAGTTCTTC.

The chain carries TRBV11-2 and TRBJ1-4; perhaps TRBD1 as D (5 bases). Germline CDR1 SGHAT, CDR2 FQNNGV. The CDR3 is 16 amino acids. The germline V and J ends were trimmed by 3 bases and 3 bases, with 14 bases remaining between them. The DNA for the CDR3 is TGTGCCAGCAGCTTGGGGTGGGCGGGGCCTAATGAAAAACTGTTTTTT. This translates into CASSLGWAGPNEKLFF. The full variable domain, with the rest looked up from reference TRBV11-2 and TRBJ1-4, is EAGVAQSPRYKIIEKRQSVAFWCNPISGHATLYWYQQILGQGPKLLIQFQNNGVVDDSQLPKDRFSAERLKGVDSTLKIQPAKLEDSAVYLCASSLGWAGPNEKLFFGSGTQLSVL.

This rearrangement joins TRBV6-5 to TRBJ2-7, with D maybe TRBD2 (6 bases). Looked up from germline, CDR1 is MNHEY and CDR2 is SVGAGI. The CDR3 length is 14 residues. V was shortened by 7 bases and J by 0 bases, with 13 bases between the two germline ends. The CDR3 region is CASTLDGSSYEQYF. In nucleotides, the CDR3 is TGTGCCAGCACCCTGGACGGGAGCTCCTACGAGCAGTACTTC.

The rearrangement links TRBV5-8 to TRBJ2-1; D is uncertain. This CDR3 contains 15 residues. Germline lookup yields CDR1 SGHTS and CDR2 YDEGEE. Trimming pared 0 bases from V and 0 bases from J, leaving 7 bases between. The CDR3 spells CASSLGLLSYNEQFF. The CDR3 coding sequence is TGTGCCAGCAGCTTGGGACTCCTCTCCTACAATGAGCAGTTCTTC.

The DNA for the CDR3 is TGTGCCAGCAGCTTGGAACGGTTTATAGAGACCCAGTACTTC. It translates to CASSLERFIETQYF. J is TRBJ2-5 and V is TRBV5-6; D unresolved. The CDR3 contains 14 residues. The V end lost 0 bases, the J end lost 4 bases, and 10 bases lay between the germline ends. Germline CDR1 and CDR2: SGHDT and YYEEEE.

The chain recombines TRBV5-7 with TRBJ2-3; 9 bases map to TRBD1. TRBV5-7 is filed as an ORF, its function uncertain. Unmatched junction bases numbered 7, after V lost 4 bases and J lost 4 bases. This CDR3 has 15 amino acids. This CDR3 is CASSGGQGFSDTQYF. The DNA of the CDR3 is TGTGCCAGCAGCGGGGGACAGGGCTTCTCAGATACGCAGTATTTT.

This clone was seen a single time. V is TRBV28 and J is TRBJ2-6; 9 bases are a match to TRBD1. After removal of 5 bases from V and 0 bases from J, the junction contained 5 bases not matched to a gene. Germline V lookup: CDR1 MDHEN, CDR2 SYDVKM. This CDR3 region has 17 residues. The CDR3 sequence: CASSVPGQGSGANVLTF. The CDR3 DNA is TGTGCCAGCAGTGTCCCGGGACAGGGCTCTGGGGCCAACGTCCTGACTTTC.

The CDR3 protein is CASSEIAGAVYEQYF. CDR3 in DNA: TGTGCCAGCAGCGAAATAGCGGGCGCTGTCTACGAGCAGTACTTC. The chain joins TRBV11-3 to TRBJ2-7, with 7 bases fitting TRBD2. Looked up from germline, CDR1 is SGHNT and CDR2 is YENEEA. There are 15 residues in the CDR3. Germline trimming cut 5 bases from V and 3 bases from J; bases unmatched to any gene: 10.

The rearrangement joins TRBV7-2 to TRBJ2-6; 9 bases line up with TRBD2. The J segment lost 0 bases and the V segment lost 0 bases, leaving 6 bases of the junction unmatched. The germline V gene has CDR1 SGHTA and CDR2 FQGNSA. This CDR3 region has 19 residues. The DNA of the CDR3 is TGTGCCAGCAGCTTAGCTCTTCGACTAGCGGCCTCTGGGGCCAACGTCCTGACTTTC. Translating gives CASSLALRLAASGANVLTF.